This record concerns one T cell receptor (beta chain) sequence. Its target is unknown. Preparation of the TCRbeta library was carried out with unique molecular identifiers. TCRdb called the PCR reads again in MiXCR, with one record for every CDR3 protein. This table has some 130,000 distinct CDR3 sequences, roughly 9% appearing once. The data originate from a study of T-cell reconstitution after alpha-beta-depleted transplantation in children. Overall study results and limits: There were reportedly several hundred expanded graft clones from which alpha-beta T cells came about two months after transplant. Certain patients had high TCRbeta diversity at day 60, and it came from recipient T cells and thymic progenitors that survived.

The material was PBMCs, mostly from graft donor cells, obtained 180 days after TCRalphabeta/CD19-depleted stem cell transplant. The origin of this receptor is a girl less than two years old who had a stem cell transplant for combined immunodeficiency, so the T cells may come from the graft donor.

The CDR3 coding sequence is TGTGCCACCAGTGATAGTGGGTACGACTACACCTTC. Translation: CATSDSGYDYTF. The rearrangement uses TRBV24-1 and TRBJ1-2; D gene unclear. V was trimmed by 3 bases and J by 10 bases, leaving 11 bases between them. The CDR3 has 12 amino acids. Germline V gives CDR1 KGHDR, CDR2 SFDVKD.